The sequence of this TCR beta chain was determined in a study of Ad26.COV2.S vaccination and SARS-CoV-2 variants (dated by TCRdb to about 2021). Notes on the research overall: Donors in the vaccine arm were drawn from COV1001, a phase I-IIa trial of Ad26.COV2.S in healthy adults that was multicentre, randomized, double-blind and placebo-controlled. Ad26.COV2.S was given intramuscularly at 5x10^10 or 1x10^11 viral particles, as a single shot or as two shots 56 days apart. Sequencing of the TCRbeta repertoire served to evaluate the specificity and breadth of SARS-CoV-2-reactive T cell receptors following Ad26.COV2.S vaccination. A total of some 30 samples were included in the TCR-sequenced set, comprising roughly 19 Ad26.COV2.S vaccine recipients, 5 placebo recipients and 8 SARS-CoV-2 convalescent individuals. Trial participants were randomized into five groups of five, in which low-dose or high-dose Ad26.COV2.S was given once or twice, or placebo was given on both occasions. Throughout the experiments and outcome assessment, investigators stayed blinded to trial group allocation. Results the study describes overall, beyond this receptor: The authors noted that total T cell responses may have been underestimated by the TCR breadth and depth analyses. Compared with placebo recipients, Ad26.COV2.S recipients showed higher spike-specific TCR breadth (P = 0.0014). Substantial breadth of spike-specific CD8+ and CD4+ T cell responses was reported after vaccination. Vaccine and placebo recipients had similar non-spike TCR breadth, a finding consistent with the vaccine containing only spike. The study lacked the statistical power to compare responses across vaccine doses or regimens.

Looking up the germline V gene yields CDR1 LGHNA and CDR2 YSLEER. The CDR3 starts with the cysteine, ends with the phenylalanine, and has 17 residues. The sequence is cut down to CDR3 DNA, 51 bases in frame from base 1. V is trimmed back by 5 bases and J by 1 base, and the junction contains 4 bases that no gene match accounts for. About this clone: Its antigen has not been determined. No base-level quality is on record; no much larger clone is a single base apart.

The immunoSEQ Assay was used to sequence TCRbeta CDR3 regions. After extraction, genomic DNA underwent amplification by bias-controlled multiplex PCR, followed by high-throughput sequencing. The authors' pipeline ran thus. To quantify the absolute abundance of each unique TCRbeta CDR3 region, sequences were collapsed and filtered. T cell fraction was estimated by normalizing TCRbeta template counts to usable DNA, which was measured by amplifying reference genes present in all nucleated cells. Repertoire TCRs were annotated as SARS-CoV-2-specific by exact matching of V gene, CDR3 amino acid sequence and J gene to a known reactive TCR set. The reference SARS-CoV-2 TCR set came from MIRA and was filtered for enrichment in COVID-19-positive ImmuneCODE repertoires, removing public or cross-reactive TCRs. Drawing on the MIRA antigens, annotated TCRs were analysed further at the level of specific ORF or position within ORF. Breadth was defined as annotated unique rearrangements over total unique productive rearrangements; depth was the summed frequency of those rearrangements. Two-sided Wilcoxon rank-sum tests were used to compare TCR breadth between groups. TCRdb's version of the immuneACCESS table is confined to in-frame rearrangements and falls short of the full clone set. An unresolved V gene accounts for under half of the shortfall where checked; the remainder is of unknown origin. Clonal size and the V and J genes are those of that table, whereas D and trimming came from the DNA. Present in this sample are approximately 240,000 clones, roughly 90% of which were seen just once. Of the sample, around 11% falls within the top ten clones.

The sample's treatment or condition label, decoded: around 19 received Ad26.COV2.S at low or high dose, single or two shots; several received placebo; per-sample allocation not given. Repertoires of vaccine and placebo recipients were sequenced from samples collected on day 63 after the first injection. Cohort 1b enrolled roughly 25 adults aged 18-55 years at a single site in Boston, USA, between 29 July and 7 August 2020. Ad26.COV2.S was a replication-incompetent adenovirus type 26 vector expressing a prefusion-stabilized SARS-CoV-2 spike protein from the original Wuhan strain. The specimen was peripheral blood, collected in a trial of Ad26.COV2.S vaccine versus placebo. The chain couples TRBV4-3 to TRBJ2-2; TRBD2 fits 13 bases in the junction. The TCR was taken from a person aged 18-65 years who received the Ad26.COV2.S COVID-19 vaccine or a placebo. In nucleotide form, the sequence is TGCGCCAGCAGCTCCCGACTAGCGGGGGGGAACACCGGGGAGCTGTTTTTT. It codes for CASSSRLAGGNTGELFF.